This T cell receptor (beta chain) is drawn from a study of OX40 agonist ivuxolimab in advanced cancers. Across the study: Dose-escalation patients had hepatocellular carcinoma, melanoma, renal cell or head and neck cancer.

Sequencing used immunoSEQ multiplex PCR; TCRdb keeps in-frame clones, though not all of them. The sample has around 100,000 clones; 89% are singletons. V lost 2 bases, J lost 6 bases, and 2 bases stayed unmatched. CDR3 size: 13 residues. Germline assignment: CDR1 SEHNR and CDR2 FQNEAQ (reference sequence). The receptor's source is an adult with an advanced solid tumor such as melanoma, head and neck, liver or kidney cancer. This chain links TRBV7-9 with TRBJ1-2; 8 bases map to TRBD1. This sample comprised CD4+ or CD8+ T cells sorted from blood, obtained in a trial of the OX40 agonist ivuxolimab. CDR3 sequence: CASSLQGADGYTF. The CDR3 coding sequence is TGTGCCAGCAGCTTACAGGGGGCGGATGGCTACACCTTC.